This passage covers 27 T cell receptor beta chains from one sample sequenced in a study of siplizumab effects on memory and regulatory T cells. The method was immunoSEQ multiplex PCR; TCRdb's version includes in-frame clones alone and lacks a portion of them. The sample records about 100,000 clones, 85% to 95% being singletons. The sample taken for sequencing was non-Treg CD4+ T cells sorted from blood. These receptor sequences come from a human donor in good health.

This sequence joins TRBV28 and TRBJ1-5; the D is unclear. This CDR3 has 16 amino acids. Trimming took off 1 base at V and 1 base at J, with 11 bases between the two ends. Germline CDR1 is MDHEN and CDR2 is SYDVKM. The CDR3, as DNA: TGTGCCAGCAGTTTATTGGCCAGACTAAGCAATCAGCCCCAGCATTTT. Its translation: CASSLLARLSNQPQHF.

The chain couples TRBV5-1 to TRBJ1-1; D gene ambiguous. The V and J ends lost 0 bases and 5 bases respectively, with 14 bases between them. This CDR3 comprises 15 residues. CDR1 and CDR2 (germline): SGHRS, YFSETQ. CDR3 nucleotides: TGCGCCAGCAGCTTGGCGGAGTGGAGTGGGACTGAAGCTTTCTTT. Its translation: CASSLAEWSGTEAFF.

The J gene is TRBJ1-6, the V gene TRBV7-9, with 8 bases identical to TRBD1. Germline trimming cut 1 base from V and 10 bases from J; bases unmatched to any gene: 9. The CDR3 is made up of 16 amino acids. Germline V gives CDR1 SEHNR, CDR2 FQNEAQ (reference sequence). In DNA form, the CDR3 reads TGTGCCAGCAGCTTAGGGTTGCAGGGGGCAGGCTCACCCCTCCACTTT. As protein: CASSLGLQGAGSPLHF. The full variable domain, in which reference TRBV7-9 and TRBJ1-6 provide the parts outside the CDR3, is DTGVSQNPRHKITKRGQNVTFRCDPISEHNRLYWYRQTLGQGPEFLTYFQNEAQLEKSRLLSDRFSAERPKGSFSTLEIQRTEQGDSAMYLCASSLGLQGAGSPLHFGNGTRLTVT.

The chain recombines TRBV7-8 with TRBJ1-5, with D perhaps matching TRBD1 (5 bases). The CDR3 loop spans 17 amino acids. V was shortened by 5 bases and J by 0 bases, with 17 bases between the two germline ends. Germline CDR1 and CDR2: SGHVS and FQNEAQ. CDR3 sequence reads: CASSPGHGGFSNQPQHF. The CDR3 DNA follows: TGTGCCAGCAGCCCAGGACACGGAGGTTTTAGCAATCAGCCCCAGCATTTT. Based on the CDR3 plus reference TRBV7-8 and TRBJ1-5, the full variable domain is GAGVSQSPRYKVAKRGQDVALRCDPISGHVSLFWYQQALGQGPEFLTYFQNEAQLDKSGLPSDRFFAERPEGSVSTLKIQRTQQEDSAVYLCASSPGHGGFSNQPQHFGDGTRLSIL.

The V gene is TRBV7-9, the J gene TRBJ1-2, with 7 bases fitting TRBD1. V lost 5 bases to trimming and J lost 8 bases; unmatched junction nucleotides: 2. Germline V lookup: CDR1 SEHNR, CDR2 FQNEAQ (reference sequence). The CDR3 sequence is 11 residues long. In DNA, the CDR3 is TGTGCCAGCAGCCGACAGGGAGGCTACACCTTC. This sequence encodes CASSRQGGYTF.

The rearrangement uses TRBV6-5 and TRBJ1-2; D remains unclear. The V and J ends lost 0 bases and 8 bases respectively, with 19 bases between them. The CDR3 loop spans 16 amino acids. Germline assignment: CDR1 MNHEY and CDR2 SVGAGI. CDR3 residues: CASSYSRGLSIGGYTF. DNA for the CDR3: TGTGCCAGCAGTTACTCGAGAGGACTTTCTATAGGGGGCTACACCTTC.

J is TRBJ1-5 and V is TRBV19; D unresolved. There are 12 residues in the CDR3. V gave up 5 bases and J gave up 4 bases, with 6 bases separating them. Per the germline V gene, CDR1 is LNHDA and CDR2 is SQIVND (reference sequence). CDR3 in DNA: TGTGCCAGTAGTTTCCTGAATCAGCCCCAGCATTTT. This codes for CASSFLNQPQHF.

The chain couples TRBV7-9 to TRBJ2-5; 7 bases fit TRBD1. J lost 2 bases, V lost 6 bases, and 9 bases had no gene match. Looked up from germline, CDR1 is SEHNR and CDR2 is FQNEAQ (reference sequence). The CDR3 spans 15 residues. Here the CDR3 DNA reads TGTGCCAGCAGGTTACAGGGACAGTTACAAGAGACCCAGTACTTC. It encodes CASRLQGQLQETQYF.

Here the CDR3 DNA reads TGTGCCAGCAGCCAGGAAGATCACAGCCTGAACACTGAAGCTTTCTTT. This gives the protein CASSQEDHSLNTEAFF. This sequence joins TRBV7-8 and TRBJ1-1; D not resolved. The CDR3 totals 16 residues. Per germline, CDR1 SGHVS and CDR2 FQNEAQ. Trimming shortened V by 5 bases and J by 0 bases, and 16 bases separated the two germline ends.

The chain employs TRBV7-2 and TRBJ2-7, with a possible D match to TRBD2 (5 bases). The CDR3 sequence is 15 residues long. Germline lookup yields CDR1 SGHTA and CDR2 FQGNSA. Trimming took 5 bases from V and 3 from J, leaving 17 bases between them. CDR3 sequence (DNA): TGTGCCAGCAGCCCCCCCCACGGAGGAAGCTACGAGCAGTACTTC. Its protein product is CASSPPHGGSYEQYF.

The V gene is TRBV28, the J gene TRBJ1-1; a weak D match, TRBD1 (6 bases). V dropped 8 bases and J dropped 0 bases, with 13 bases sitting between them. Per the germline V gene, CDR1 is MDHEN and CDR2 is SYDVKM. This CDR3 is built from 14 residues. This chain's CDR3 is CASRGGRLNTEAFF. The CDR3 DNA reads TGTGCCAGCCGGGGGGGCAGACTGAACACTGAAGCTTTCTTT.

This chain links TRBV10-1 with TRBJ1-6, with D uncertain. Germline V gene lookup returns CDR1 WNHNN and CDR2 SYGVQD (reference sequence). CDR3 length: 15 residues. V was shortened by 3 bases and J by 10 bases, with 16 bases between the two germline ends. DNA of the CDR3: TGCGCCAGCAGTGAATCATCGACCCGTACCTCACCCCTCCACTTT. Residues: CASSESSTRTSPLHF.

The chain couples TRBV11-3 to TRBJ2-3; D unclear. This CDR3 comprises 11 residues. V shed 9 bases and J shed 0 bases, with 4 bases lying between them. Germline loops: CDR1 SGHNT, CDR2 YENEEA. The CDR3 loop is CARTSTDTQYF. The CDR3 DNA follows: TGTGCCAGGACCAGCACAGATACGCAGTATTTT.

This chain links TRBV2 with TRBJ1-1, with D hard to call. Germline assignment: CDR1 SNHLY and CDR2 FYNNEI. The length of the CDR3 is 15 residues. V gave up 2 bases and J gave up 6 bases, with 16 bases separating them. The CDR3 spells CASSETNTVRAEAFF. For the CDR3, the DNA is TGTGCCAGCAGTGAAACCAACACGGTGCGCGCTGAAGCTTTCTTT.

This chain connects TRBV9 to TRBJ1-1; D remains unclear. There are 14 residues in the CDR3. In germline, CDR1 is SGDLS, CDR2 YYNGEE. The V and J ends lost 5 bases and 7 bases respectively, with 18 bases between them. CDR3 coding DNA: TGTGCCAGCAGTCTTATTAGCCGCTCGAGTGAAGCTTTCTTT. Its protein is CASSLISRSSEAFF.

The genes are TRBV30 and TRBJ2-1; the D gene is possibly TRBD1 (5 bases). The ends were cut back, 2 bases at V and 7 bases at J, with 9 bases in the middle. Germline V gene lookup returns CDR1 GTSNPN and CDR2 SVGIG (reference sequence). The CDR3 runs 12 residues. Here the CDR3 DNA reads TGTGCCTGGAGTCCCAGGGATAATGAGCAGTTCTTC. This sequence encodes CAWSPRDNEQFF. The variable domain in full, completed from reference TRBV30 and TRBJ2-1, reads SQTIHQWPATLVQPVGSPLSLECTVEGTSNPNLYWYRQAAGRGLQLLFYSVGIGQISSEVPQNLSASRPQDRQFILSSKKLLLSDSGFYLCAWSPRDNEQFFGPGTRLTVL.

The chain uses TRBV5-1 and TRBJ2-4; 12 nucleotides align to TRBD2. J was trimmed by 1 base and V by 4 bases; bases with no gene match: 9. Per the germline V gene, CDR1 is SGHRS and CDR2 is YFSETQ. The CDR3 is 18 residues long. In DNA form, the CDR3 reads TGCGCCAGCAGCCCGGGACTAGCGGGTTTCTCCGCCAAAAACATTCAGTACTTC. Its protein product is CASSPGLAGFSAKNIQYF.

The chain has TRBV29-1 and TRBJ2-1; the match to TRBD2 covers 10 bases. The CDR3 loop spans 14 amino acids. Trimming at V came to 7 bases and at J to 6 bases, leaving 9 bases not matched to a gene. Germline V gene sequence: CDR1 SQVTM, CDR2 ANQGSEA. CDR3 residues: CSAPGEREGNEQFF. The CDR3 nucleotides read TGCAGCGCCCCAGGCGAGCGGGAGGGCAATGAGCAGTTCTTC.

In its sample, this clone was seen once. This chain links TRBV28 with TRBJ1-2; possible D gene TRBD1, 5 bases. Germline CDR1 is MDHEN and CDR2 is SYDVKM. This CDR3 contains 12 residues. Trimming took 5 bases from V and 8 from J, leaving 12 bases between them. CDR3 bases: TGTGCCAGCAGTATGGGGACTCTAGGCTACACCTTC. This encodes CASSMGTLGYTF.

V usage is TRBV11-2 and J usage is TRBJ2-2; unclear D gene. This CDR3 spans 17 amino acids. V shed 1 base and J shed 0 bases, with 12 bases lying between them. Germline CDR1 reads SGHAT; CDR2 reads FQNNGV. CDR3 nucleotide sequence: TGTGCCAGCAGCTTAGTTCGTATAATCACGAACACCGGGGAGCTGTTTTTT. Translation gives CASSLVRIITNTGELFF.

The rearrangement joins TRBV29-1 to TRBJ2-3; 7 positions match TRBD2. The length of the CDR3 is 12 residues. V shed 4 bases, J shed 2 bases, and the junction held 0 bases outside the gene matches. Germline lookup yields CDR1 SQVTM and CDR2 ANQGSEA. CDR3 in DNA: TGCAGCGTTGGGGACTACACAGATACGCAGTATTTT. Translated: CSVGDYTDTQYF.

The CDR3 DNA sequence: TGTGCCAGCAGCCGGAAAACTGAGGCCAGAGCTTTCTTT. Translated, it gives CASSRKTEARAFF. V is TRBV27 and J is TRBJ1-1, with D unclear. Trimming took off 6 bases at V and 10 bases at J, with 18 bases between the two ends. The CDR3 contains 13 residues. Germline CDR1 reads MNHEY; CDR2 reads SMNVEV (reference sequence).

The rearrangement uses TRBV5-1 and TRBJ2-2; 9 bases line up with TRBD2. This CDR3 is built from 18 residues. Trimming took 1 base from V and 0 from J; bases not matched to a gene: 7. Germline CDR1 reads SGHRS; CDR2 reads YFSETQ. CDR3 sequence: CASSLQGLARANTGELFF. The CDR3 region has the DNA TGCGCCAGCAGCTTGCAAGGACTAGCGAGAGCGAACACCGGGGAGCTGTTTTTT.

The chain couples TRBV6-5 to TRBJ2-3; the D gene is possibly TRBD2 (6 bases). This CDR3 has 14 residues. The V end lost 7 bases, the J end lost 4 bases, and 15 bases lay between the germline ends. CDR1 MNHEY and CDR2 SVGAGI come from the germline V gene. The CDR3 loop reads CASKRTRGADTQYF. CDR3 sequence (DNA): TGTGCCAGCAAGAGGACGCGGGGCGCAGATACGCAGTATTTT.

The chain employs TRBV4-2 and TRBJ2-1; 11 bases are shared with TRBD2. Germline CDR1 LGHNA, CDR2 YNFKEQ. This CDR3 has 15 residues. The ends lost 0 bases at V and 9 bases at J; junction bases unmatched: 4. The chain's CDR3 is CASSQELAGVGEQFF. The CDR3 DNA follows: TGTGCCAGCAGCCAAGAACTAGCGGGAGTTGGTGAGCAGTTCTTC.

DNA of the CDR3: TGTGCCAGCAAACGGCCCTGGCCAGAGACCCAGTACTTC. Translation: CASKRPWPETQYF. The chain recombines TRBV7-9 with TRBJ2-5, with no clear D. Germline V lookup: CDR1 SEHNR, CDR2 FQNEAQ (reference sequence). Trimming pared 7 bases from V and 4 bases from J, leaving 13 bases between. CDR3 length equals 13 residues.

The chain has TRBV19 and TRBJ2-2, with 7 bases aligning to TRBD1. Germline V gene sequence: CDR1 LNHDA, CDR2 SQIVND (reference sequence). The CDR3 spans 17 residues. Trimming at V came to 3 bases and at J to 4 bases, leaving 11 bases not matched to a gene. The CDR3 here is CASSIQGVNKITGELFF. Written as DNA, the CDR3 is TGTGCCAGTAGTATCCAGGGGGTAAATAAAATCACCGGGGAGCTGTTTTTT.